The TCR beta chain under discussion was sequenced for a study of blood T cell repertoires in COVID-19. V lost 1 base, J lost 5 bases, and 7 bases lay in between. CDR3 size: 14 residues. Germline values: CDR1 SGHRS, CDR2 YFSETQ. Only a few counts were recorded for this clone. Method: immunoSEQ multiplex PCR; TCRdb's copy keeps in-frame clones and lacks some. Of around 230,000 clones in the sample, 65% to 85% were seen once. This TCR was sampled from a woman of 80 years or more with acute or convalescent COVID-19. The chain has TRBV5-1 and TRBJ1-6; TRBD1 is a possible D gene (6 bases). Sample: peripheral blood. CDR3 sequence: CASSLPGDNSPLHF. The CDR3, as DNA: TGCGCCAGCAGCTTGCCAGGGGATAATTCACCCCTCCACTTT.